What follows are 8 T cell receptor beta chains derived from one specimen sequenced in a study of T cell repertoires in cytomegalovirus infection. These TCRs' antigens remain unknown. TCRdb independently ran MiXCR on the reads; one entry per CDR3 protein. Here the sample spans just under 500,000 distinct CDR3 sequences, 30% to 40% being singletons. The sequenced sample was cultured PBMCs, obtained from culture after CMV antigen stimulation. These receptors were taken from a human donor in good health (CMV status not recorded). Some clones in this sample may be carry-over from other donors' samples.

This clonotype appeared a few times. The chain recombines TRBV5-6 with TRBJ2-3; D call uncertain. This CDR3 has 15 amino acids. V shed 2 bases and J shed 6 bases, with 16 bases lying between them. Germline V lookup: CDR1 SGHDT, CDR2 YYEEEE. The CDR3 loop is CASSFFVVPADTQYF. Written as DNA, the CDR3 is TGTGCCAGCAGCTTCTTCGTGGTACCCGCCGATACGCAGTATTTT.

V is TRBV19 and J is TRBJ1-1, with D possibly being TRBD1 (6 bases). V dropped 4 bases and J dropped 4 bases, with 13 bases sitting between them. The CDR3 sequence is 14 residues long. Per the germline V gene, CDR1 is LNHDA and CDR2 is SQIVND (reference sequence). In DNA, the CDR3 is TGTGCCAGTAGTAGCTCCAGGGGATCCACTGAAGCTTTCTTT. Its protein product is CASSSSRGSTEAFF.

The chain carries TRBV12-3 or TRBV12-4 and TRBJ2-5; weak D call: TRBD2 (5 bases). The CDR3 length is 13 residues. The V and J ends lost 8 bases and 0 bases respectively, with 10 bases between them. The CDR3 spells CASRSGYQETQYF. CDR3 DNA sequence: TGTGCCAGCCGGTCGGGGTACCAAGAGACCCAGTACTTC.

This clonotype was observed a few times. The rearrangement joins TRBV6-1 to TRBJ1-6, with D hard to call. Per germline, CDR1 MNHNS and CDR2 SASEGT. V was shortened by 6 bases and J by 0 bases, with 15 bases between the two germline ends. The CDR3 length is 17 residues. The DNA for the CDR3 is TGTGCCAGCAGCGACGACATTAGATACTCCTATAATTCACCCCTCCACTTT. It codes for CASSDDIRYSYNSPLHF.

This clonotype was found a few times. This sequence joins TRBV5-1 and TRBJ2-1; 14 bases map to TRBD2. The CDR3 is 17 residues long. In germline, CDR1 is SGHRS, CDR2 YFSETQ. V gave up 3 bases and J gave up 6 bases; unmatched junction bases: 8. CDR3 sequence: CASSYSGLAGGSNEQFF. Written as DNA, the CDR3 is TGCGCCAGCAGCTATTCCGGACTAGCGGGAGGAAGCAATGAGCAGTTCTTC.

This clonotype appeared a few times. The chain is built from TRBV29-1 and TRBJ2-3; tentatively, D is TRBD1 (7 bases). In germline, CDR1 is SQVTM, CDR2 ANQGSEA. V was trimmed by 4 bases and J by 2 bases, leaving 22 bases between them. The CDR3 has 17 residues. CDR3 sequence: CSVGGDSSSKYTDTQYF. As DNA, the CDR3 is TGCAGCGTTGGGGGGGACAGCTCCTCTAAATACACAGATACGCAGTATTTT.

The V gene is TRBV27, the J gene TRBJ1-1; TRBD1 agrees at 8 bases. V was pared by 4 bases and J by 8 bases, with 6 bases of the junction left unmatched. This CDR3 has 13 amino acids. Germline V gene lookup returns CDR1 MNHEY and CDR2 SMNVEV (reference sequence). The CDR3 loop reads CASSSGQGWEAFF. The CDR3 DNA follows: TGTGCCAGCAGTTCAGGACAGGGATGGGAAGCTTTCTTT.

In its sample, this clonotype was seen a few times. The chain carries TRBV12-3 or TRBV12-4 and TRBJ2-1; D is possibly TRBD1 (6 bases). V lost 5 bases to trimming and J lost 7 bases, with 30 bases between them. The CDR3 runs 19 residues. CDR3 DNA: TGTGCCAGCAGTACTCCGGCCGGGATGACAGGTTGGTGGGTAAATGAGCAGTTCTTC. Translating gives CASSTPAGMTGWWVNEQFF.